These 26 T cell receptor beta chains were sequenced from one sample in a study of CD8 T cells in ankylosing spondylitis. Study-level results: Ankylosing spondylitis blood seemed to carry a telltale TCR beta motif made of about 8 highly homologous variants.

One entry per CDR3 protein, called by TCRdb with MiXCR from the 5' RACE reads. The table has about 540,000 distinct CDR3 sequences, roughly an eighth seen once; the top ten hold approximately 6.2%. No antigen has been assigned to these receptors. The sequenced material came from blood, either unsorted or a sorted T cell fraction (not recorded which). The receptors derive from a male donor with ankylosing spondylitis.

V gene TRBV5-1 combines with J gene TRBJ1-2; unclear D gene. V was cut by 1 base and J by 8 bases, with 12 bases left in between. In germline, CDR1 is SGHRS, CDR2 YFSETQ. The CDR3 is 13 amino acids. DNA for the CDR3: TGCGCCAGCAGCTTGAGGGCCCCGACCGGCTACACCTTC. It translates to CASSLRAPTGYTF.

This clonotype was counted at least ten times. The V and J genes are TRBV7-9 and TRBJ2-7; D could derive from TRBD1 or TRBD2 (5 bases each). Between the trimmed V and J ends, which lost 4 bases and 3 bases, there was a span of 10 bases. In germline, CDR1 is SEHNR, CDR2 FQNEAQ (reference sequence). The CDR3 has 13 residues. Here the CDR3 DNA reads TGTGCCAGCAGCTCGGGACCCTACTACGAGCAGTACGTC. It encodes CASSSGPYYEQYV.

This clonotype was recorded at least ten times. The CDR3: CSVEQGNTIYF. CDR3 DNA sequence: TGCAGCGTGGAACAAGGAAACACCATATATTTT. This chain joins TRBV29-1 and TRBJ1-3; D is uncertain. This CDR3 is built from 11 residues. Trimming took off 6 bases at V and 4 bases at J, with 7 bases between the two ends. Germline CDR1 reads SQVTM; CDR2 reads ANQGSEA.

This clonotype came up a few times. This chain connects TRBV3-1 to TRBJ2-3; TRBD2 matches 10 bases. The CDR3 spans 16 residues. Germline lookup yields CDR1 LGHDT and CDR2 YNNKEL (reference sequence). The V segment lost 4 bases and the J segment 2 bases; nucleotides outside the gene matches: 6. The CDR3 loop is CASSPSLAGDTDTQYF. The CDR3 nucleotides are TGTGCCAGCAGCCCCTCTCTAGCGGGAGACACAGATACGCAGTATTTT.

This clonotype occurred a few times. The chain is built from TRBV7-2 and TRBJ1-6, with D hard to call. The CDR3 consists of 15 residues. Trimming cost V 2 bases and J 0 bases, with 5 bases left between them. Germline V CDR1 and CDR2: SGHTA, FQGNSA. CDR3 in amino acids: CASSLRSSYNSPLHF. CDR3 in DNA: TGTGCCAGCAGCTTACGGAGCTCCTATAATTCACCCCTCCACTTT.

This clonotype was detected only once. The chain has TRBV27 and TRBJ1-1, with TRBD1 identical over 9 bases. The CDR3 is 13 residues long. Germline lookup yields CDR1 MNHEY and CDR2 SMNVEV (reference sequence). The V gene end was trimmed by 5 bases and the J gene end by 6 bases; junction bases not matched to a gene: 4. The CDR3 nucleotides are TGTGCCAGCAGTCCACAGGGGGCCCCTGAAGCTTTCTTT. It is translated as CASSPQGAPEAFF.

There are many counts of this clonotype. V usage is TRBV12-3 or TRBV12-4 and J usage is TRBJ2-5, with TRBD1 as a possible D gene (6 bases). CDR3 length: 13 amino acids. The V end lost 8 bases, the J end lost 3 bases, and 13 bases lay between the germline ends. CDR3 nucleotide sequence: TGTGCCAGCCGACCTACAGGGAAAGAGACCCAGTACTTC. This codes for CASRPTGKETQYF.

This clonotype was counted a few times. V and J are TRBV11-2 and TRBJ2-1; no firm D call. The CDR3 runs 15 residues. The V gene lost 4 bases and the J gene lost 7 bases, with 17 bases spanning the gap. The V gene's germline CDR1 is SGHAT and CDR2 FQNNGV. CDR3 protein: CASSSTFFGTNEQFF. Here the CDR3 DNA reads TGTGCCAGCAGCTCGACCTTTTTTGGTACAAATGAGCAGTTCTTC.

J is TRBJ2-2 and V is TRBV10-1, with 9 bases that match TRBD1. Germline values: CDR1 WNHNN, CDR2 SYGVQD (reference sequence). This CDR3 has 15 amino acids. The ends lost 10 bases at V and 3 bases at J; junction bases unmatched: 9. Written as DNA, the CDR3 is TGCGCCAATCACCCGGGACAGGGCGACACCGGGGAGCTGTTTTTT. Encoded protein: CANHPGQGDTGELFF.

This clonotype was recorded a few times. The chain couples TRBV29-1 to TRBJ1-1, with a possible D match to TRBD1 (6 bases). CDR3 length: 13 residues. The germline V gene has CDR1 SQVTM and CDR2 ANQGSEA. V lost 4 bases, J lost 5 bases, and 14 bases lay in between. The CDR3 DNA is TGCAGCGTTGCCGGGACAAGGGGGACTGAAGCTTTCTTT. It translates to CSVAGTRGTEAFF.

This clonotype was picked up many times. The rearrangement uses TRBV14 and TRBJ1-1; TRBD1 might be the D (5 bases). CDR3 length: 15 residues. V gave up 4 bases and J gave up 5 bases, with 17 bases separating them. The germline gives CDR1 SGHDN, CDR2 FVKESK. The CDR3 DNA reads TGTGCCAGCAGCCTTTCTCGACGGGGCAGGACTGAAGCTTTCTTT. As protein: CASSLSRRGRTEAFF.

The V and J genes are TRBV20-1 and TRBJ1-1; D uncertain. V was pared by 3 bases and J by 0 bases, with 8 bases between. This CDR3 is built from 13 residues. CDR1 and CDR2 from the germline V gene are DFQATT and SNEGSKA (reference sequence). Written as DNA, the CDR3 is TGCAGTGCTAGGCACGATATGAACACTGAAGCTTTCTTT. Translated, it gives CSARHDMNTEAFF.

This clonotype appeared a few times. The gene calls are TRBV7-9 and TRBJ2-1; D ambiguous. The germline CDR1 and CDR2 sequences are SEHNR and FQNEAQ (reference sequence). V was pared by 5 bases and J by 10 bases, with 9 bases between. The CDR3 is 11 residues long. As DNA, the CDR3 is TGTGCCAGCAGCCCAACTACCGAGCAGTTCTTC. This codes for CASSPTTEQFF.

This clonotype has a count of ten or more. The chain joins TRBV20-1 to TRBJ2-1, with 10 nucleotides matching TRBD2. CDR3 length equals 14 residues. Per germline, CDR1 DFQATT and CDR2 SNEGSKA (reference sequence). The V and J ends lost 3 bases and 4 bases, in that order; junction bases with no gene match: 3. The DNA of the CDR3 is TGCAGTGCTAGTCTAGCGGGGGATTACAATGAGCAGTTCTTC. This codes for CSASLAGDYNEQFF.

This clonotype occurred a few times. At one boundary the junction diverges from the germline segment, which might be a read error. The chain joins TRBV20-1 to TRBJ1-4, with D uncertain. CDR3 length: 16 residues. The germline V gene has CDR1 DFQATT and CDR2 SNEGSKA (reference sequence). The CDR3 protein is CSASPDLVATKEKLFF. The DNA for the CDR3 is TGCAGTGCTAGTCCCGATTTAGTCGCAACTAAGGAAAAACTGTTTTTT.

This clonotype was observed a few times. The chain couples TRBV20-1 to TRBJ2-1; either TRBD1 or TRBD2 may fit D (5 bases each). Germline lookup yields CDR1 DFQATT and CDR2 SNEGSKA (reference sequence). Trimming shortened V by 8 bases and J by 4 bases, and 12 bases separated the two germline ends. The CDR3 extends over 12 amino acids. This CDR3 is CSLAGGYNEQFF. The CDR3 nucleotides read TGCAGTCTCGCTGGGGGATACAATGAGCAGTTCTTC.

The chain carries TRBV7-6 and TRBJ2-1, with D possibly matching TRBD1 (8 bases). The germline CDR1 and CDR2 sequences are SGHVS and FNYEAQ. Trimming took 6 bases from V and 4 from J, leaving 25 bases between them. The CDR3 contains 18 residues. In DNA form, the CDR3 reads TGTGCCAGCAGTCCCTTTTACGTGGGAGGGGACAGGTACAATGAGCAGTTCTTC. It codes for CASSPFYVGGDRYNEQFF.

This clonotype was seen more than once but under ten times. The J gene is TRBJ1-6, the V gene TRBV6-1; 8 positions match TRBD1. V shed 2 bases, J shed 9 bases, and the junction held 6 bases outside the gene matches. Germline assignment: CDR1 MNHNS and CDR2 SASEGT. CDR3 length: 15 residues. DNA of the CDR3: TGTGCCAGCAGTGAAAGACAGGGGAGGGGTTCACCCCTCCACTTT. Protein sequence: CASSERQGRGSPLHF.

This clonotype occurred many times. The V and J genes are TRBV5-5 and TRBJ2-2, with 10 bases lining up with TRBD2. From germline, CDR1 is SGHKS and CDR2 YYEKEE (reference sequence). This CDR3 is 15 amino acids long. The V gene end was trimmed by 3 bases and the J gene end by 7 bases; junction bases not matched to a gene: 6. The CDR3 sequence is CASSSSGSNVGELFF. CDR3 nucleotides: TGTGCCAGCAGCTCTAGCGGGAGTAACGTCGGGGAGCTGTTTTTT.

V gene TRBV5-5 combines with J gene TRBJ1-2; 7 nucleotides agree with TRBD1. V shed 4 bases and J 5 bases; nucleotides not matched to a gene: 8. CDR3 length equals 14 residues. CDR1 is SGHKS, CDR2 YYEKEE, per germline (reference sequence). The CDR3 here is CASSGGQAAYGYTF. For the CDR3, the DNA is TGTGCCAGCAGCGGAGGACAGGCGGCATATGGCTACACCTTC.

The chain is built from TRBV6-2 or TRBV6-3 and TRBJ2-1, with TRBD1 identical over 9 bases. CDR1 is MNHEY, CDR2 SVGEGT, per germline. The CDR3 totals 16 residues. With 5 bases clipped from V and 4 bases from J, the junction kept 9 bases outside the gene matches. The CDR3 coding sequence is TGTGCCAGCAGTACTTATGACAGGGGGGTTTACAATGAGCAGTTCTTC. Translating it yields CASSTYDRGVYNEQFF.

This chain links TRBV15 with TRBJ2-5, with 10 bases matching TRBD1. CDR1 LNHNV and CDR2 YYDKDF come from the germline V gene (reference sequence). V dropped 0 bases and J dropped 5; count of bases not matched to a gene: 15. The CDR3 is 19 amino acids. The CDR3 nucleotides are TGTGCCACCAGCAGAGATCGTTTTGTGTTAGGGACAGGGGTTGAGACCCAGTACTTC. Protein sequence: CATSRDRFVLGTGVETQYF. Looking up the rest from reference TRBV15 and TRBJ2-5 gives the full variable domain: DAMVIQNPRYQVTQFGKPVTLSCSQTLNHNVMYWYQQKSSQAPKLLFHYYDKDFNNEADTPDNFQSRRPNTSFCFLDIRSPGLGDTAMYLCATSRDRFVLGTGVETQYFGPGTRLLVL.

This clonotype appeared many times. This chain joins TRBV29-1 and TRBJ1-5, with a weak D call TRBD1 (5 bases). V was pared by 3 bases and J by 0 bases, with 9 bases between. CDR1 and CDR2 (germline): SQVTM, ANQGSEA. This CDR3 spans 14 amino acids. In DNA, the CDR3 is TGCAGCGTTGACGGGGGTGATAGCAATCAGCCCCAGCATTTT. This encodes CSVDGGDSNQPQHF. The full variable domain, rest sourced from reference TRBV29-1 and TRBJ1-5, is SAVISQKPSRDICQRGTSLTIQCQVDSQVTMMFWYRQQPGQSLTLIATANQGSEATYESGFVIDKFPISRPNLTFSTLTVSNMSPEDSSIYLCSVDGGDSNQPQHFGDGTRLSIL.

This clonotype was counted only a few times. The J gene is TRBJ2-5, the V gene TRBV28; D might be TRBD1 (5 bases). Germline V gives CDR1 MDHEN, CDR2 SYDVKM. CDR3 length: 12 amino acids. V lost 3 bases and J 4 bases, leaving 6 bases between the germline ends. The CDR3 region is CASSFRVETQYF. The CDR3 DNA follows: TGTGCCAGCAGTTTCAGGGTAGAGACCCAGTACTTC. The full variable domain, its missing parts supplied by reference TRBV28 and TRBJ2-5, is DVKVTQSSRYLVKRTGEKVFLECVQDMDHENMFWYRQDPGLGLRLIYFSYDVKMKEKGDIPEGYSVSREKKERFSLILESASTNQTSMYLCASSFRVETQYFGPGTRLLVL.

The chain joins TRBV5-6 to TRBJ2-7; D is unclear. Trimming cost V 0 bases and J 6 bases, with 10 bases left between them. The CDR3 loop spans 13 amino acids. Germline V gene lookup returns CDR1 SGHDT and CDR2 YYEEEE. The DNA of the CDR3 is TGTGCCAGCAGCTTGGGGCTCCTCTGCGAGCAGTACTTC. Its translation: CASSLGLLCEQYF.

The CDR3 nucleotides read TGCGCCAGCAGCTTTCAGGTCCAAGGGCCGAACGAAGCTTTCTTT. It is translated as CASSFQVQGPNEAFF. The chain has TRBV5-1 and TRBJ1-1; D not resolved. Germline V gene sequence: CDR1 SGHRS, CDR2 YFSETQ. With 2 bases removed from V and 8 bases from J, the gap between germline ends came to 19 bases. The CDR3 loop spans 15 amino acids.